One sample yielded the 25 T cell receptor beta chains listed below, sequenced in a study of T cells in Graves' hyperthyroidism and ophthalmopathy. RNA transcripts served as the template for amplifying TCR beta CDR3 regions. The HTBI primer set drove a first-round RT-PCR of the TCR CDR3. TCRdb ran MiXCR on the multiplex PCR reads and lists one entry per CDR3 protein. The top ten clones hold 40% to 65% of a sample with some 200,000 distinct CDR3 sequences, around 17% of them seen once. Material for sequencing was blood. Every receptor here comes from a woman in her forties or fifties with Graves' hyperthyroidism.

This clonotype was detected many times. The rearrangement uses TRBV7-8 and TRBJ2-3, with 11 bases matching TRBD2. CDR3 size: 18 residues. CDR1 and CDR2 (germline): SGHVS, FQNEAQ. Unmatched junction bases numbered 11, after V lost 0 bases and J lost 6 bases. The CDR3 DNA sequence: TGTGCCAGCAGCTTAGCTTCTGGGAGACTAGCGGGAAGGGATACGCAGTATTTT. Translated, it gives CASSLASGRLAGRDTQYF. The full variable domain, completed using reference TRBV7-8 and TRBJ2-3, is GAGVSQSPRYKVAKRGQDVALRCDPISGHVSLFWYQQALGQGPEFLTYFQNEAQLDKSGLPSDRFFAERPEGSVSTLKIQRTQQEDSAVYLCASSLASGRLAGRDTQYFGPGTRLTVL.

The gene calls are TRBV20-1 and TRBJ2-1; TRBD2 aligns across 8 bases. Germline assignment: CDR1 DFQATT and CDR2 SNEGSKA (reference sequence). J was trimmed by 3 bases and V by 2 bases; bases with no gene match: 9. The CDR3 contains 16 residues. CDR3 DNA: TGCAGTGCTAGACCCTTAGCGGGAATTGGCTACAATGAGCAGTTCTTC. This gives the protein CSARPLAGIGYNEQFF.

This clonotype occurred many times. The V call is TRBV12-3 or TRBV12-4, the J call TRBJ2-7; D perhaps matches TRBD2 (6 bases). This CDR3 region has 13 residues. V was pared by 6 bases and J by 3 bases, with 12 bases between. CDR3 protein: CASSTGVGYEQYF. CDR3 coding DNA: TGTGCCAGCAGCACGGGAGTGGGCTACGAGCAGTACTTC.

This clonotype was detected a few times. V gene TRBV6-1 combines with J gene TRBJ1-1; 7 bases line up with TRBD1. Germline assignment: CDR1 MNHNS and CDR2 SASEGT. V shed 8 bases, J shed 4 bases, and the junction held 7 bases outside the gene matches. The CDR3 extends over 13 amino acids. The chain's CDR3 is CASDTGVGTEAFF. CDR3 nucleotides: TGTGCCAGCGACACAGGGGTTGGCACTGAAGCTTTCTTT.

V is TRBV7-6 and J is TRBJ2-6; 7 bases fit TRBD2. Germline assignment: CDR1 SGHVS and CDR2 FNYEAQ. V trimming: 4 bases; J trimming: 2 bases; junction bases outside the gene matches: 5. The CDR3 totals 16 residues. Here the CDR3 DNA reads TGTGCCAGCAGCTCCAAAACTAGCGCTGGGGCCAACGTCCTGACTTTC. This translates into CASSSKTSAGANVLTF.

In its sample, this clonotype was seen many times. J is TRBJ2-3 and V is TRBV20-1, with D perhaps being TRBD1 or TRBD2 (5 bases each). The germline V and J ends were trimmed by 0 bases and 0 bases, with 10 bases remaining between them. From germline, CDR1 is DFQATT and CDR2 SNEGSKA (reference sequence). CDR3 length: 15 residues. CDR3 loop: CSARDGGTSTDTQYF. CDR3 nucleotides: TGCAGTGCTAGAGATGGGGGTACTAGCACAGATACGCAGTATTTT.

This clonotype was picked up many times. The chain joins TRBV2 to TRBJ2-1, with TRBD2 as a possible D gene (6 bases). V lost 4 bases and J 0 bases, leaving 13 bases between the germline ends. CDR1 SNHLY and CDR2 FYNNEI come from the germline V gene. The CDR3 spans 16 residues. Here the CDR3 reads CASSVRGTSSYNEQFF. The CDR3 nucleotides are TGTGCCAGCAGTGTGCGGGGTACTAGCTCCTACAATGAGCAGTTCTTC.

The V and J genes are TRBV6-4 and TRBJ1-5, with a weak D call TRBD1 (5 bases). In germline, CDR1 is MRHNA, CDR2 SNTAGT. V lost 3 bases and J lost 2, with 11 bases in between. The CDR3 is 15 residues long. The CDR3 reads CASSDLGGGNQPQHF. In DNA, the CDR3 is TGTGCCAGCAGTGATCTCGGGGGAGGCAATCAGCCCCAGCATTTT.

In this sample, this clonotype turned up many times. Here the CDR3 DNA reads TGTGCCAGCGCTACCTCAACTAAGGGCACTGAAGCTTTCTTT. Translated: CASATSTKGTEAFF. The V gene is TRBV28, the J gene TRBJ1-1; D uncertain. V was cut by 8 bases and J by 4 bases, with 17 bases left in between. The CDR3 loop spans 14 amino acids. Germline V CDR1 and CDR2: MDHEN, SYDVKM.

As concerns this clonotype: A much bigger clone sits one base away, suggesting this may be a read error. The chain joins TRBV20-1 to TRBJ2-7; unclear D gene. The CDR3 is 13 residues long. The germline V gene encodes CDR1 DFQATT and CDR2 SNEGSKA (reference sequence). Deletions cut 4 bases from V and 6 bases from J, with 16 bases between. The CDR3 region is CSAKRGSSPEQYF. The CDR3 DNA reads as TGCAGTGCTAAAAGAGGTAGCTCCCCCGAGCAGTACTTC.

This clonotype came up many times. V usage is TRBV3-1 and J usage is TRBJ1-1; D is unclear. From germline, CDR1 is LGHDT and CDR2 YNNKEL (reference sequence). V lost 4 bases to trimming and J lost 4 bases, with 10 bases between them. The CDR3 runs 13 residues. In DNA, the CDR3 is TGTGCCAGCAGCCGAAGGGCGGGCACTGAAGCTTTCTTT. Its protein is CASSRRAGTEAFF.

The table lists this clonotype with many counts. The gene calls are TRBV11-2 and TRBJ2-4; TRBD2 is a possible D gene (6 bases). Trimming took 4 bases from V and 7 from J, leaving 8 bases between them. Germline V gives CDR1 SGHAT, CDR2 FQNNGV. This CDR3 has 12 amino acids. CDR3 amino acids: CASSSRGNIQYF. CDR3 in DNA: TGTGCCAGCAGCTCACGGGGGAACATTCAGTACTTC.

V usage is TRBV20-1 and J usage is TRBJ2-2; TRBD1 matches 7 bases. This CDR3 contains 14 residues. J gave up 4 bases and V 4 bases, and 6 bases lay outside the gene matches. Germline loops: CDR1 DFQATT, CDR2 SNEGSKA (reference sequence). The CDR3: CSANWGTVTGELFF. The CDR3 DNA sequence: TGCAGTGCTAATTGGGGGACAGTCACCGGGGAGCTGTTTTTT.

At least ten counts were recorded for this clonotype. The V gene is TRBV5-8, the J gene TRBJ2-3; no definite D call. V lost 2 bases and J lost 6, with 10 bases in between. Germline V gene lookup returns CDR1 SGHTS and CDR2 YDEGEE. CDR3 length: 13 amino acids. CDR3 sequence reads: CASSFDSWDTQYF. CDR3 coding DNA: TGTGCCAGCAGCTTTGATAGTTGGGATACGCAGTATTTT. The full variable domain, its missing parts supplied by reference TRBV5-8 and TRBJ2-3, is EAGVTQSPTHLIKTRGQQATLRCSPISGHTSVYWYQQALGLGLQFLLWYDEGEERNRGNFPPRFSGRQFPNYSSELNVNALELEDSALYLCASSFDSWDTQYFGPGTRLTVL.

The chain employs TRBV12-3 or TRBV12-4 and TRBJ2-7, with a tentative D call TRBD2 (6 bases). V was shortened by 1 base and J by 0 bases, with 10 bases between the two germline ends. CDR3 length: 15 amino acids. CDR3 amino acids: CASSLGGDHSYEQYF. In DNA form, the CDR3 reads TGTGCCAGCAGTTTAGGGGGGGACCACTCCTACGAGCAGTACTTC.

Points on this clonotype: A junction boundary mismatches the germline segment, possibly from a read error. The chain couples TRBV6-1 to TRBJ2-5; 7 bases agree with TRBD1. This CDR3 region has 14 residues. The V gene's germline CDR1 is MNHNS and CDR2 SASEGT. CDR3 sequence: CTSSSTTGTETQYF. The DNA for the CDR3 is TGTACCAGCAGTTCCACGACAGGGACAGAGACCCAGTACTTC.

This clonotype appeared many times. This chain connects TRBV3-1 to TRBJ1-3; D call uncertain. CDR1 and CDR2 from the germline V gene are LGHDT and YNNKEL (reference sequence). Trimming removed 4 bases at V and 1 base at J, with 5 bases between. CDR3 size: 13 residues. The CDR3 protein is CASSPGSGNTIYF. CDR3 DNA: TGTGCCAGCAGCCCCGGATCTGGAAACACCATATATTTT. The entire variable domain, with the rest obtained from reference TRBV3-1 and TRBJ1-3, is as follows: DTAVSQTPKYLVTQMGNDKSIKCEQNLGHDTMYWYKQDSKKFLKIMFSYNNKELIINETVPNRFSPKSPDKAHLNLHINSLELGDSAVYFCASSPGSGNTIYFGEGSWLTVV.

The table lists this clonotype with many counts. V is TRBV7-2 and J is TRBJ2-3; perhaps TRBD2 as D (6 bases). In germline, CDR1 is SGHTA, CDR2 FQGNSA. The CDR3 has 18 residues. Trimming left V 4 bases short and J 2 bases short, with 22 bases between. The CDR3 region is CASSSKDRSGRPTDTQYF. CDR3 nucleotide sequence: TGTGCCAGCAGCTCAAAGGACCGGAGCGGGCGGCCCACAGATACGCAGTATTTT.

This clonotype was picked up a small number of times. The gene calls are TRBV6-1 and TRBJ1-5; D not certain. Germline V lookup: CDR1 MNHNS, CDR2 SASEGT. V lost 7 bases to trimming and J lost 4 bases, with 17 bases between them. This CDR3 comprises 15 residues. The CDR3 sequence: CASIKVSAVNQPQHF. The CDR3 bases are TGTGCCAGCATAAAGGTTTCGGCCGTAAATCAGCCCCAGCATTTT.

This sequence joins TRBV6-5 and TRBJ1-2; D is undetermined. From germline, CDR1 is MNHEY and CDR2 SVGAGI. Between the trimmed V and J ends, which lost 2 bases and 3 bases, there was a span of 13 bases. The CDR3 is made up of 15 amino acids. CDR3 loop: CASSYLGRWDYGYTF. The CDR3 DNA sequence: TGTGCCAGCAGTTACCTCGGCAGATGGGACTATGGCTACACCTTC.

This clonotype was observed many times. This chain connects TRBV20-1 to TRBJ2-1; TRBD2 matches 8 bases. Germline CDR1 and CDR2: DFQATT and SNEGSKA (reference sequence). The ends lost 0 bases at V and 4 bases at J; junction bases unmatched: 8. This CDR3 is 16 amino acids long. CDR3 coding DNA: TGCAGTGCTAGAGACCGGACTAGCAGGTTATACAATGAGCAGTTCTTC. As protein: CSARDRTSRLYNEQFF.

This clonotype was counted once. This chain connects TRBV29-1 to TRBJ2-1; 8 bases map to TRBD2. With V trimmed by 4 bases and J by 4 bases, 9 bases remained unmatched. The CDR3 totals 15 residues. Looked up from germline, CDR1 is SQVTM and CDR2 is ANQGSEA. As DNA, the CDR3 is TGCAGCGTTGCACAAGCGGGAGACCATTACAATGAGCAGTTCTTC. Its translation is CSVAQAGDHYNEQFF.

A note on this clonotype: With a much larger clone just one base away, this may be a read error. The chain carries TRBV7-9 and TRBJ2-5, with D tentatively TRBD1 (5 bases). The length of the CDR3 is 16 residues. Germline V gives CDR1 SEHNR, CDR2 FQNEAQ (reference sequence). In nucleotides, the CDR3 is TGTGCCAGCAGCTTAGATTTCCAGGGTATCCAAGGGACCCAGTACTTC. It encodes CASSLDFQGIQGTQYF.

With respect to this clonotype: A much larger clone lies one base from this, so it may be a read error. The J gene is TRBJ1-5, the V gene TRBV2, with a tentative D call TRBD1 (5 bases). Germline loops: CDR1 SNHLY, CDR2 FYNNEI. V gave up 8 bases and J gave up 13 bases, with 21 bases separating them. The CDR3 has 13 amino acids. CDR3 loop: CASSLAGGDTQHF. Written as DNA, the CDR3 is TGTGCCAGCTCATTAGCGGGAGGGGATACGCAGCATTTT.

This clonotype was recorded a few times. The rearrangement links TRBV29-1 to TRBJ2-1, with D possibly matching TRBD2 (6 bases). V was clipped by 6 bases and J by 1 base, with 19 bases between them. CDR1 SQVTM and CDR2 ANQGSEA come from the germline V gene. The length of the CDR3 is 16 residues. The CDR3, as DNA: TGCAGCGTGCATACTAACGGGAGTGGGTCCTACAATGAGCAGTTCTTC. It encodes CSVHTNGSGSYNEQFF.